One sample yielded the 28 T cell receptor beta chains listed below, sequenced in a study of blood T cell repertoires in COVID-19. The repertoire was sequenced with immunoSEQ multiplex PCR; TCRdb's copy has only in-frame clones and lacks some. The data show about 480,000 clones, 75% to 90% seen once. The sample consisted of peripheral blood. The receptor source for this set is a woman between 25 and 40 years old with acute or convalescent COVID-19.

CDR3 loop: CASSSGTLNSPLHF. The CDR3 DNA sequence: TGTGCCAGCAGTTCCGGGACACTTAATTCACCCCTCCACTTT. The chain links TRBV14 to TRBJ1-6; TRBD1 is a possible D gene (6 bases). Germline CDR1 SGHDN, CDR2 FVKESK. The CDR3 contains 14 residues. Deletions cut 6 bases from V and 6 bases from J, with 12 bases between. Based on the CDR3 plus reference TRBV14 and TRBJ1-6, the full variable domain is EAGVTQFPSHSVIEKGQTVTLRCDPISGHDNLYWYRRVMGKEIKFLLHFVKESKQDESGMPNNRFLAERTGGTYSTLKVQPAELEDSGVYFCASSSGTLNSPLHFGNGTRLTVT.

The chain links TRBV14 to TRBJ2-5; 8 bases agree with TRBD1. This CDR3 region has 15 residues. The germline V gene encodes CDR1 SGHDN and CDR2 FVKESK. After removal of 4 bases from V and 0 bases from J, the junction contained 4 bases not matched to a gene. Here the CDR3 reads CASSLGQAHQETQYF. The CDR3 nucleotides read TGTGCCAGCAGCCTGGGACAGGCCCACCAAGAGACCCAGTACTTC.

The DNA of the CDR3 is TGTGCCAGCAGTTGGTCTAGCGGGGTATTCGAGCAGTACTTC. Protein sequence: CASSWSSGVFEQYF. V gene TRBV6-5 combines with J gene TRBJ2-7, with 9 positions matching TRBD2. V lost 4 bases to trimming and J lost 6 bases; unmatched junction nucleotides: 7. CDR3 length equals 14 residues. Germline lookup yields CDR1 MNHEY and CDR2 SVGAGI.

V is TRBV6-1 and J is TRBJ2-2, with D perhaps matching TRBD2 (5 bases). The germline CDR1 and CDR2 sequences are MNHNS and SASEGT. V was clipped by 2 bases and J by 2 bases, with 9 bases between them. This CDR3 is 15 amino acids long. CDR3 residues: CASSESGYNTGELFF. The CDR3 DNA is TGTGCCAGCAGTGAATCGGGATATAACACCGGGGAGCTGTTTTTT.

The chain links TRBV2 to TRBJ2-3; D call uncertain. The germline V gene has CDR1 SNHLY and CDR2 FYNNEI. V shed 1 base and J shed 2 bases, with 13 bases lying between them. CDR3 length equals 16 residues. As DNA, the CDR3 is TGTGCCAGCAGTGAAGAACGGCCGCTAGACACAGATACGCAGTATTTT. Protein sequence: CASSEERPLDTDTQYF.

The chain is built from TRBV20-1 and TRBJ2-5; 7 bases align to TRBD2. Trimming took 3 bases from V and 3 from J; bases not matched to a gene: 13. The length of the CDR3 is 16 residues. The V gene's germline CDR1 is DFQATT and CDR2 SNEGSKA (reference sequence). CDR3 amino acids: CSASSPGLRVEETQYF. CDR3 bases: TGCAGTGCTAGTTCTCCGGGACTAAGAGTGGAAGAGACCCAGTACTTC.

The chain links TRBV18 to TRBJ1-1; 7 positions match TRBD1. Trimming at V came to 6 bases and at J to 6 bases, leaving 4 bases not matched to a gene. Germline CDR1 and CDR2: KGHSH and LQKENI. CDR3 length: 12 amino acids. The CDR3, as DNA: TGTGCCAGCTCCGGACAGGCCCCTGAAGCTTTCTTT. This gives the protein CASSGQAPEAFF.

In nucleotides, the CDR3 is TGTGCCAGCTTCGGGTATGAGGAGAATGAGCAGTTCTTC. Protein: CASFGYEENEQFF. V gene TRBV27 combines with J gene TRBJ2-1; D is unresolved. The CDR3 sequence is 13 residues long. CDR1 is MNHEY and CDR2 is SMNVEV in the germline V gene (reference sequence). Trimming took 8 bases from V and 7 from J, leaving 15 bases between them.

This sequence joins TRBV12-5 and TRBJ2-5; 7 bases fit TRBD1. The germline V gene has CDR1 LGHNT and CDR2 FRNRAP. This CDR3 has 16 residues. After removal of 3 bases from V and 4 bases from J, the junction contained 11 bases not matched to a gene. The CDR3 nucleotides read TGTGCTAGTGGTTTTGAGGGGGCGCCGGGCGGAGAGACCCAGTACTTC. Translation gives CASGFEGAPGGETQYF.

The chain is built from TRBV6-1 and TRBJ1-2; D not certain. CDR1 is MNHNS, CDR2 SASEGT, per germline. V dropped 0 bases and J dropped 7 bases, with 6 bases sitting between them. The CDR3 length is 12 residues. In nucleotides, the CDR3 is TGTGCCAGCAGTGAAGCAGTCGGTGGCTACACCTTC. It is translated as CASSEAVGGYTF.

This clone was recorded at least ten times. The V gene is TRBV28, the J gene TRBJ2-1; TRBD2 is a possible D gene (5 bases). The CDR3 consists of 13 residues. Germline V lookup: CDR1 MDHEN, CDR2 SYDVKM. Deletions cut 3 bases from V and 7 bases from J, with 10 bases between. CDR3 amino acids: CASSLDSGNEQFF. As DNA, the CDR3 is TGTGCCAGCAGTTTGGACTCTGGGAATGAGCAGTTCTTC.

V gene TRBV5-1 combines with J gene TRBJ2-1; 7 nucleotides line up with TRBD2. Germline V gene data show CDR1 as SGHRS and CDR2 as YFSETQ. CDR3 length equals 16 residues. V lost 3 bases, J lost 5 bases, and 11 bases stayed unmatched. The CDR3 coding sequence is TGCGCCAGCAGCTCACAGAACTCGGGACTAAACAATGAGCAGTTCTTC. Protein: CASSSQNSGLNNEQFF.

The V call is TRBV30, the J call TRBJ2-7; TRBD2 agrees at 8 bases. V was pared by 8 bases and J by 4 bases, with 7 bases of the junction left unmatched. Germline V CDR1 and CDR2: GTSNPN, SVGIG (reference sequence). This CDR3 has 12 residues. The CDR3 DNA sequence: TGTGCCGCGACGGGGGGGGGATACGAGCAGTACTTC. The encoded protein is CAATGGGYEQYF.

The V and J genes are TRBV28 and TRBJ1-6; D call uncertain. The V gene's germline CDR1 is MDHEN and CDR2 SYDVKM. Trimming took 6 bases from V and 7 from J, leaving 19 bases between them. The CDR3 loop spans 16 amino acids. The CDR3 sequence is CASRRAGVQRNSPLHF. The CDR3 coding sequence is TGTGCCAGCAGGCGTGCGGGTGTCCAAAGGAATTCACCCCTCCACTTT.

The chain joins TRBV28 to TRBJ2-1, with 9 nucleotides matching TRBD1. This CDR3 comprises 15 residues. The V gene's germline CDR1 is MDHEN and CDR2 SYDVKM. J lost 8 bases, V lost 2 bases, and 7 bases had no gene match. The CDR3 DNA sequence: TGTGCCAGCAGTTTAGCGGGACAGGGAAGCGATGAGCAGTTCTTC. Amino acid sequence: CASSLAGQGSDEQFF.

The gene calls are TRBV6-6 and TRBJ1-6, with a tentative D call TRBD1 (6 bases). CDR3 length equals 16 residues. Trimming removed 0 bases from V and 6 bases from J, with 12 bases in between. The germline gives CDR1 MNHNY, CDR2 SVGAGI (reference sequence). CDR3 loop: CASSYSSGRGNSPLHF. The CDR3 nucleotides read TGTGCCAGCAGTTACTCGTCAGGCAGGGGTAATTCACCCCTCCACTTT.

The chain recombines TRBV11-2 with TRBJ1-4; a possible D gene is TRBD1 (5 bases). This CDR3 contains 14 residues. Trimming cost V 3 bases and J 7 bases, with 12 bases left between them. Germline CDR1 is SGHAT and CDR2 is FQNNGV. CDR3 sequence: CASSLEWGREKLFF. CDR3 sequence (DNA): TGTGCCAGCAGCTTGGAGTGGGGCCGTGAAAAACTGTTTTTT.

DNA for the CDR3: TGTGCCAGCAGTCAAGATGTCGGTACGCAGTATTTT. It encodes CASSQDVGTQYF. This chain joins TRBV7-9 and TRBJ2-3; no clear D. V was pared by 6 bases and J by 8 bases, with 12 bases between. Germline V lookup: CDR1 SEHNR, CDR2 FQNEAQ (reference sequence). The CDR3 is 12 amino acids.

This clone was picked up one time. This chain links TRBV27 with TRBJ1-5; D remains ambiguous. The CDR3 length is 13 residues. CDR1 is MNHEY, CDR2 SMNVEV, per germline (reference sequence). V lost 3 bases and J 4 bases, leaving 7 bases between the germline ends. CDR3 sequence reads: CASSFGRNQPQHF. CDR3 in DNA: TGTGCCAGCAGTTTCGGCAGGAATCAGCCCCAGCATTTT.

The chain combines TRBV19 with TRBJ1-2; D ambiguous. Between the trimmed V and J ends, which lost 0 bases and 10 bases, there was a span of 12 bases. The CDR3 runs 13 residues. CDR1 and CDR2 from the germline V gene are LNHDA and SQIVND (reference sequence). CDR3 DNA sequence: TGTGCCAGTAGTATAGATGGTCGACACAACTACACCTTC. Its translation: CASSIDGRHNYTF.

V gene TRBV19 combines with J gene TRBJ2-6; 9 bases match TRBD1. CDR3 length: 15 amino acids. Germline values: CDR1 LNHDA, CDR2 SQIVND (reference sequence). After removal of 4 bases from V and 8 bases from J, the junction contained 6 bases not matched to a gene. The CDR3 coding sequence is TGTGCCAGTAGTAACCGACAGGGGGGTACCAACGTCCTGACTTTC. Translation gives CASSNRQGGTNVLTF.

There are a few counts of this clone. The rearrangement uses TRBV28 and TRBJ2-7; a weak D match, TRBD1 (5 bases). The V and J ends lost 8 bases and 2 bases respectively, with 19 bases between them. There are 15 residues in the CDR3. The germline V gene encodes CDR1 MDHEN and CDR2 SYDVKM. CDR3 DNA sequence: TGTGCCAGCGCTTCGGGCGAAACAGGACCCTACGAGCAGTACTTC. Translating gives CASASGETGPYEQYF.

J is TRBJ1-1 and V is TRBV28; D is possibly TRBD1 (5 bases). Per germline, CDR1 MDHEN and CDR2 SYDVKM. V lost 7 bases, J lost 1 base, and 10 bases lay in between. The CDR3 is made up of 13 amino acids. Here the CDR3 reads CASNDRGNTEAFF. As DNA, the CDR3 is TGTGCCAGCAACGATAGGGGGAACACTGAAGCTTTCTTT.

The chain joins TRBV19 to TRBJ1-5; 8 bases fit TRBD1. The CDR3 spans 15 residues. Germline-derived CDR1 and CDR2 are LNHDA and SQIVND (reference sequence). Trimming at V came to 4 bases and at J to 3 bases, leaving 5 bases not matched to a gene. Here the CDR3 DNA reads TGTGCCAGTAGTAAGGACAGGGCCCTCAATCAGCCCCAGCATTTT. It encodes CASSKDRALNQPQHF.

The chain carries TRBV5-5 and TRBJ2-1; D perhaps matches TRBD1 (5 bases). The V end was cut by 3 bases, the J end by 4 bases, with 8 bases between. The germline V gene encodes CDR1 SGHKS and CDR2 YYEKEE (reference sequence). The CDR3 is 13 amino acids. The CDR3 DNA is TGTGCCAGCAGCTCAGGGAATTACAATGAGCAGTTCTTC. It specifies CASSSGNYNEQFF.

This clone was observed once. The gene calls are TRBV30 and TRBJ1-6; D unclear. Trimming took 0 bases from V and 5 from J, leaving 8 bases between them. CDR1 and CDR2 from the germline V gene are GTSNPN and SVGIG (reference sequence). There are 14 residues in the CDR3. The CDR3 protein is CAWSVFADNSPLHF. CDR3 nucleotide sequence: TGTGCCTGGAGTGTATTTGCGGATAATTCACCCCTCCACTTT.

This chain uses TRBV6-5 with TRBJ2-7, with 8 bases matching TRBD1. The CDR3 runs 14 residues. Germline CDR1 MNHEY, CDR2 SVGAGI. The V and J ends lost 6 bases and 4 bases, in that order; junction bases with no gene match: 8. CDR3 in DNA: TGTGCCAGCAGACCGGACAGGGTGGCTTACGAGCAGTACTTC. Encoded protein: CASRPDRVAYEQYF.

The chain joins TRBV6-5 to TRBJ1-2; tentative D call: TRBD1 (6 bases). CDR1 is MNHEY and CDR2 is SVGAGI in the germline V gene. The CDR3 is made up of 14 amino acids. Trimming removed 0 bases from V and 7 bases from J, with 12 bases in between. Here the CDR3 reads CASSYSQGIGGYTF. DNA for the CDR3: TGTGCCAGCAGTTACTCGCAGGGGATCGGTGGCTACACCTTC.